The sequence of this T cell receptor beta chain was determined in a study of T-cell reconstitution after alpha-beta-depleted transplantation in children. During its preparation, the TCRbeta library received unique molecular identifiers. TCRdb passed the PCR reads through MiXCR, listing each CDR3 protein once. The repertoire holds roughly 500,000 distinct CDR3 sequences, with about 31% as singletons. Per the germline V gene, CDR1 is SGHDT and CDR2 is YYEEEE. This CDR3 contains 17 residues. V lost 4 bases to trimming and J lost 2 bases; unmatched junction nucleotides: 10. This chain connects TRBV5-6 to TRBJ2-3, with 10 bases lining up with TRBD2. Specimen: PBMCs from the stem cell graft donor, collected from the stem cell graft. The sequence was collected from a human donor who donated a stem cell graft to a child with aplastic anemia. CDR3 region: CASSPPGSGRATDTQYF. Here the CDR3 DNA reads TGTGCCAGCAGCCCCCCGGGGAGCGGGAGGGCCACAGATACGCAGTATTTT.